Shown below are 5 T cell receptor beta chains from a single sample sequenced in a study of blood T cell repertoires in COVID-19. The method was immunoSEQ multiplex PCR; TCRdb's version includes in-frame clones alone and lacks a portion of them. Altogether roughly 290,000 clones are present, approximately 85% being singletons, with the ten largest covering about 2%. Source material: PBMCs or T cells enriched from blood (not recorded which). Receptor source: a man aged 25 to 45 who had recovered from COVID-19.

The genes are TRBV29-1 and TRBJ2-2; 9 bases line up with TRBD1. Germline V gene data show CDR1 as SQVTM and CDR2 as ANQGSEA. CDR3 length: 13 residues. V lost 7 bases and J lost 4; bases outside the gene matches: 4. The CDR3 is CSGGTGTTGELFF. The CDR3 DNA sequence: TGCAGCGGTGGGACAGGGACCACCGGGGAGCTGTTTTTT.

The chain combines TRBV5-8 with TRBJ2-7; D is unresolved. Germline V gene sequence: CDR1 SGHTS, CDR2 YDEGEE. V dropped 1 base and J dropped 1 base, with 15 bases sitting between them. The CDR3 consists of 16 residues. CDR3 sequence reads: CASSLKQVLGSYEQYF. The CDR3 DNA reads TGTGCCAGCAGCTTGAAGCAGGTGTTGGGTTCCTACGAGCAGTACTTC.

The rearrangement joins TRBV2 to TRBJ1-1; D call uncertain. Deletions cut 5 bases from V and 0 bases from J, with 7 bases between. From germline, CDR1 is SNHLY and CDR2 FYNNEI. This CDR3 has 13 amino acids. CDR3 nucleotide sequence: TGTGCCAGCAGTCCCCAATTGAACACTGAAGCTTTCTTT. Encoded protein: CASSPQLNTEAFF.

The CDR3 here is CASSWGQDTEAFF. CDR3 sequence (DNA): TGTGCCAGCAGTTGGGGACAGGACACTGAAGCTTTCTTT. The chain uses TRBV27 and TRBJ1-1; 8 bases are a match to TRBD1. The CDR3 is 13 residues long. With V trimmed by 4 bases and J by 3 bases, 1 base remained unmatched. CDR1 is MNHEY and CDR2 is SMNVEV in the germline V gene (reference sequence).

The V and J genes are TRBV30 and TRBJ1-1; D is uncertain. This CDR3 comprises 13 residues. V lost 4 bases to trimming and J lost 10 bases, with 19 bases between them. In germline, CDR1 is GTSNPN, CDR2 SVGIG (reference sequence). This chain's CDR3 is CAWNSLGVGLAFF. The CDR3 nucleotides read TGTGCCTGGAACTCCCTGGGCGTCGGACTAGCTTTCTTT.